The 18 T cell receptor beta chains below were found in one sample sequenced in a study of T cells in localized non-small cell lung cancer. The data were produced by immunoSEQ multiplex PCR, yet TCRdb's version contains in-frame clones alone and is incomplete. The sample consists of approximately 52,000 clones, around 77% of them appearing once. Sequenced here: peripheral blood, sampled before any cancer treatment. The source of these receptors is a man aged 35-75 years with stage I squamous cell lung carcinoma.

The V gene is TRBV5-5, the J gene TRBJ1-3, with TRBD1 identical over 8 bases. Per germline, CDR1 SGHKS and CDR2 YYEKEE (reference sequence). With V trimmed by 1 base and J by 2 bases, 5 bases remained unmatched. The CDR3 extends over 16 amino acids. CDR3 sequence: CASSLMTGEPGNTIYF. The CDR3 region has the DNA TGTGCCAGCAGCTTGATGACAGGGGAGCCTGGAAACACCATATATTTT. The variable domain in full, with the rest retrieved from reference TRBV5-5 and TRBJ1-3, is DAGVTQSPTHLIKTRGQQVTLRCSPISGHKSVSWYQQVLGQGPQFIFQYYEKEERGRGNFPDRFSARQFPNYSSELNVNALLLGDSALYLCASSLMTGEPGNTIYFGEGSWLTVV.

This clone was seen just once. The chain combines TRBV5-8 with TRBJ1-2; the match to TRBD1 covers 7 bases. CDR3 length: 15 residues. V lost 3 bases, J lost 3 bases, and 8 bases stayed unmatched. Germline lookup yields CDR1 SGHTS and CDR2 YDEGEE. CDR3 residues: CASSSGGAIYYGYTF. DNA for the CDR3: TGTGCCAGCAGCTCAGGGGGAGCAATTTACTATGGCTACACCTTC.

The chain is built from TRBV6-1 and TRBJ2-5; 13 bases fit TRBD2. CDR3 length: 18 residues. Per the germline V gene, CDR1 is MNHNS and CDR2 is SASEGT. V shed 1 base and J 2 bases; nucleotides not matched to a gene: 7. CDR3 sequence reads: CASSEVVPGLAGQETQYF. The CDR3 DNA reads TGTGCCAGCAGTGAAGTAGTCCCGGGACTAGCGGGGCAAGAGACCCAGTACTTC.

The chain recombines TRBV29-1 with TRBJ2-3; 12 bases are a match to TRBD2. The J segment lost 5 bases and the V segment lost 2 bases, leaving 8 bases of the junction unmatched. Germline loops: CDR1 SQVTM, CDR2 ANQGSEA. CDR3 length: 16 amino acids. The CDR3 reads CSVESRLAGEKDTQYF. The CDR3 bases are TGCAGCGTTGAAAGTAGACTAGCGGGGGAAAAAGATACGCAGTATTTT.

This clone was seen only a few times. V and J are TRBV15 and TRBJ2-5, with D perhaps being TRBD1 or TRBD2 (6 bases each). CDR3 length: 15 amino acids. V was trimmed by 0 bases and J by 4 bases, leaving 12 bases between them. CDR1 and CDR2 from the germline V gene are LNHNV and YYDKDF (reference sequence). CDR3 region: CATSRDMGGRETQYF. In DNA form, the CDR3 reads TGTGCCACCAGCAGAGATATGGGGGGCCGAGAGACCCAGTACTTC.

This clone was recorded a few times. V usage is TRBV9 and J usage is TRBJ2-7; TRBD1 might be the D (6 bases). The CDR3 has 16 residues. The V gene lost 3 bases and the J gene lost 1 base, with 17 bases spanning the gap. Looked up from germline, CDR1 is SGDLS and CDR2 is YYNGEE. CDR3: CASSDGIGGRSYEQYF. The CDR3 nucleotides are TGTGCCAGCAGCGACGGAATTGGGGGCAGATCCTACGAGCAGTACTTC.

The V gene is TRBV7-9, the J gene TRBJ2-7; D is perhaps TRBD2 (6 bases). Trimming cost V 1 base and J 4 bases, with 14 bases left between them. The CDR3 consists of 15 residues. The V gene's germline CDR1 is SEHNR and CDR2 FQNEAQ (reference sequence). The CDR3 bases are TGTGCCAGCAGCTTAGAGGCCGGAGGGCCTTACGAGCAGTACTTC. Its translation: CASSLEAGGPYEQYF.

This chain links TRBV14 with TRBJ1-1; no reliable D call. CDR3 size: 13 residues. Trimming took off 4 bases at V and 0 bases at J, with 6 bases between the two ends. CDR1 is SGHDN, CDR2 FVKESK, per germline. CDR3 residues: CASSPSMNTEAFF. The CDR3 DNA follows: TGTGCCAGCAGCCCGAGCATGAACACTGAAGCTTTCTTT. Looking up the rest from reference TRBV14 and TRBJ1-1 gives the full variable domain: EAGVTQFPSHSVIEKGQTVTLRCDPISGHDNLYWYRRVMGKEIKFLLHFVKESKQDESGMPNNRFLAERTGGTYSTLKVQPAELEDSGVYFCASSPSMNTEAFFGQGTRLTVV.

This chain connects TRBV4-1 to TRBJ2-1, with D perhaps matching TRBD2 (6 bases). Germline CDR1 reads MGHRA; CDR2 reads YSYEKL. The CDR3 totals 13 residues. V was cut by 4 bases and J by 8 bases, with 12 bases left in between. CDR3 residues: CASSLVSGDEQFF. The CDR3 DNA reads TGCGCCAGCAGCCTCGTTTCGGGGGATGAGCAGTTCTTC.

This clone has a handful of counts. V gene TRBV4-1 combines with J gene TRBJ1-5; no definite D call. CDR1 is MGHRA, CDR2 YSYEKL, per germline. Trimming took 1 base from V and 4 from J, leaving 11 bases between them. CDR3 length: 15 amino acids. The CDR3 loop reads CASSQVEGGNQPQHF. CDR3 nucleotide sequence: TGCGCCAGCAGCCAAGTTGAGGGAGGGAATCAGCCCCAGCATTTT.

This clone is a singleton in its sample. The rearrangement joins TRBV7-8 to TRBJ2-7; 9 bases map to TRBD2. This CDR3 comprises 15 residues. Unmatched junction bases numbered 6, after V lost 4 bases and J lost 2 bases. Germline lookup yields CDR1 SGHVS and CDR2 FQNEAQ. CDR3 residues: CASSYGSGGPYEQYF. DNA for the CDR3: TGTGCCAGCAGCTACGGTAGCGGGGGACCCTACGAGCAGTACTTC.

V and J are TRBV5-5 and TRBJ1-6, with D uncertain. CDR3 length: 15 residues. Germline V gene lookup returns CDR1 SGHKS and CDR2 YYEKEE (reference sequence). Between the trimmed V and J ends, which lost 4 bases and 7 bases, there was a span of 15 bases. The CDR3 loop reads CASSPSGGINSPLHF. The DNA of the CDR3 is TGTGCCAGCAGCCCCTCTGGAGGGATAAATTCACCCCTCCACTTT.

The V gene is TRBV4-2, the J gene TRBJ1-6; 9 bases are shared with TRBD1. The CDR3 length is 15 residues. V gave up 7 bases and J gave up 6 bases; unmatched junction bases: 7. The V gene's germline CDR1 is LGHNA and CDR2 YNFKEQ. This CDR3 reads CASNHRDRVNSPLHF. CDR3 DNA sequence: TGTGCCAGCAACCATCGGGACAGGGTTAATTCACCCCTCCACTTT.

The rearrangement uses TRBV11-3 and TRBJ2-1, with 8 bases identical to TRBD2. Per germline, CDR1 SGHNT and CDR2 YENEEA. There are 16 residues in the CDR3. V trimming: 0 bases; J trimming: 7 bases; junction bases outside the gene matches: 8. The CDR3 region has the DNA TGTGCCAGCAGCTTAGATTCGGGAGGGACGGTGAATGAGCAGTTCTTC. This codes for CASSLDSGGTVNEQFF. The full variable domain, rest sourced from reference TRBV11-3 and TRBJ2-1, is EAGVVQSPRYKIIEKKQPVAFWCNPISGHNTLYWYLQNLGQGPELLIRYENEEAVDDSQLPKDRFSAERLKGVDSTLKIQPAELGDSAVYLCASSLDSGGTVNEQFFGPGTRLTVL.

The chain has TRBV19 and TRBJ1-1; no reliable D call. Germline-derived CDR1 and CDR2 are LNHDA and SQIVND (reference sequence). CDR3 length equals 17 residues. V was cut by 7 bases and J by 3 bases, with 24 bases left in between. CDR3 amino acids: CASIGRAVSSYYTEAFF. The CDR3 DNA is TGTGCCAGTATCGGGAGGGCGGTTAGCTCCTACTACACTGAAGCTTTCTTT.

The chain links TRBV6-6 to TRBJ2-1; D is ambiguous. Trimming took 7 bases from V and 7 from J, leaving 11 bases between them. Germline-derived CDR1 and CDR2 are MNHNY and SVGAGI (reference sequence). This CDR3 has 12 amino acids. CDR3 sequence: CASTYVGNEQFF. As DNA, the CDR3 is TGTGCCAGCACCTACGTGGGGAATGAGCAGTTCTTC.

There are a few counts of this clone. The V and J genes are TRBV7-2 and TRBJ2-1, with 7 nucleotides matching TRBD1. J gave up 15 bases and V 2 bases, and 13 bases lay outside the gene matches. The CDR3 covers 14 residues. From germline, CDR1 is SGHTA and CDR2 FQGNSA. This CDR3 is CASSLKGGPLPPFF. Written as DNA, the CDR3 is TGTGCCAGCAGCTTAAAAGGGGGCCCCCTCCCGCCGTTCTTC.

This chain connects TRBV27 to TRBJ1-1; D remains ambiguous. Per germline, CDR1 MNHEY and CDR2 SMNVEV (reference sequence). Deletions cut 7 bases from V and 5 bases from J, with 14 bases between. This CDR3 spans 13 amino acids. CDR3 DNA sequence: TGTGCCAGCACCCGAGGCGCTGAGACTGAAGCTTTCTTT. Protein: CASTRGAETEAFF.